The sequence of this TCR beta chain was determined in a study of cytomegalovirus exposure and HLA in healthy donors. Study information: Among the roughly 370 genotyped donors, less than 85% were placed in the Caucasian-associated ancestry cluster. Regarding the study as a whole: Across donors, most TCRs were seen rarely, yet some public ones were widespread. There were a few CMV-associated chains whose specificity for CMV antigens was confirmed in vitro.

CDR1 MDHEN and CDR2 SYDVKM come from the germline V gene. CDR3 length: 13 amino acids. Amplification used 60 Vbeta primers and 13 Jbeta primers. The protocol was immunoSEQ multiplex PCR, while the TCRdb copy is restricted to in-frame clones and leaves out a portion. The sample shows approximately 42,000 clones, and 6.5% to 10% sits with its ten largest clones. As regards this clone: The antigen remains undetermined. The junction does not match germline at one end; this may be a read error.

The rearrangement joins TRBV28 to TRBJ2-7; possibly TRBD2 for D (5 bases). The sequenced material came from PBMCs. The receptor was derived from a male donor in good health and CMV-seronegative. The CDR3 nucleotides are TGTGCCGGCAGGTCGCGGGTTGGATACGAGCAGTACTTC. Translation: CAGRSRVGYEQYF.